This is a list of T cell receptor beta chains from one sample in a study of CD8 T cells in Susac syndrome. MiXCR was run by TCRdb on the immunoSEQ multiplex PCR reads, yielding one entry per CDR3 protein. This sample has roughly 120,000 distinct CDR3 sequences, with 85% to 95% found just once. Material for sequencing was CD4+ T cells from PBMCs. The receptors originated from a human donor in good health. Each CDR3 is given with its conserved first and last residue. A D gene is named only where the DNA matches it firmly. Clone size appears in some rows only: once, few, many, or a class for an expanded clone.

j_call | d_call | v_call | clone_size | cdr3_nt | cdr3_aa
TRBJ2-1 | . | TRBV9 | . | TGTGCCAGCAGCGACAGCGGGCGCTCCTACAATGAGCAGTTCTTC | CASSDSGRSYNEQFF
TRBJ2-7 | . | TRBV20-1 | . | TGCAGTGCTAGAGATTTTGGGCGGACCCACTACGAGCAGTACTTC | CSARDFGRTHYEQYF
TRBJ2-7 | . | TRBV7-6 | . | TGTGCCAGCAGCCACAACTGGAGGCTCGAGCAGTACTTC | CASSHNWRLEQYF
TRBJ1-5 | . | TRBV7-2 | . | TGTGCCAGCAGCCCGAGCCGGGTTAGCAATCAGCCCCAGCATTTT | CASSPSRVSNQPQHF
TRBJ2-1 | TRBD2 | TRBV3-1 | . | TGTGCCAGCAGCCACCCTCGACTAGCGAATTACAATGAGCAGTTCTTC | CASSHPRLANYNEQFF
TRBJ2-7 | TRBD2 | TRBV24-1 | . | TGTGCCACCAGTGATAATCCCAGGGGGCGGCGGACTAGCGGGAGCTACGAGCAGTACTTC | CATSDNPRGRRTSGSYEQYF
TRBJ2-4 | . | TRBV28 | . | TGTGCCAGCAGTTTCAGGGAAAACATTCAGTACTTC | CASSFRENIQYF
TRBJ2-6 | . | TRBV20-1 | once | TGCAGTGCTAGATATGGGGCCAACGTCCTGACTTTC | CSARYGANVLTF
TRBJ2-1 | . | TRBV5-1 | . | TGCGCCAGCAGCTTGGCCCGGTTAGGGTATAATGAGCAGTTCTTC | CASSLARLGYNEQFF
TRBJ1-1 | . | TRBV2 | . | TGTGCCAGCAGTGGCCAACAGGGCTCACGCGCTGAAGCTTTCTTT | CASSGQQGSRAEAFF
TRBJ2-7 | TRBD2 | TRBV23-1 | once | TGCGCCGTCGGGACTATCGAGACCTACGAGCAGTACTTC | CAVGTIETYEQYF
TRBJ1-1 | TRBD1 | TRBV12-3/TRBV12-4 | . | TGTGCCAGCAGCGACAGGGGGCACACTGAAGCTTTCTTT | CASSDRGHTEAFF
TRBJ2-1 | . | TRBV19 | . | TGTGCCAGTAGTATGAGAAGAGGGCTCTACAATGAGCAGTTCTTC | CASSMRRGLYNEQFF
TRBJ1-3 | . | TRBV5-4 | . | TGTGCCAGCAGCAGCGGACAAATGAATAACGGAAACACCATATATTTT | CASSSGQMNNGNTIYF
TRBJ2-3 | TRBD2 | TRBV5-1 | . | TGCGCCAGCAGCTTGGGGATAGCGGGAGTAGGCGCAGATACGCAGTATTTT | CASSLGIAGVGADTQYF
TRBJ1-5 | . | TRBV5-1 | . | TGCGCCAGCAGTTTGGACGGAAGCAATCAGCCCCAGCATTTT | CASSLDGSNQPQHF
TRBJ2-3 | TRBD2 | TRBV7-2 | . | TGTGCCAGCAGCTTTCGACTAGCTTTTGAAACATCTAGCACAGATACGCAGTATTTT | CASSFRLAFETSSTDTQYF
TRBJ2-5 | TRBD1 | TRBV11-1 | . | TGTGCCAGCAGCTTATATGGGACAGACCAAGAGACCCAGTACTTC | CASSLYGTDQETQYF
TRBJ2-3 | . | TRBV7-9 | . | TGTGCCAGCAGCTTAATGGAGGGGGCTTCGCAGTATTTT | CASSLMEGASQYF
TRBJ1-6 | TRBD1 | TRBV4-2 | . | TGTGCCAGCAGCCAAGAGGGACAGGGCGAATCACCCCTCCACTTT | CASSQEGQGESPLHF
TRBJ2-7 | . | TRBV5-1 | . | TGCGCCAGCAGCTTGGACGGGGGCTCCTACGAGCAGTACTTC | CASSLDGGSYEQYF
TRBJ1-4 | . | TRBV28 | . | TGTGCCAGCAGACGAACAGCAACTAATGAAAAACTGTTTTTT | CASRRTATNEKLFF
TRBJ2-2 | TRBD2 | TRBV5-4 | . | TGTGCCAGCAGCATAGCGGGAGGGACCGGGGGGACCGGGGAGCTGTTTTTT | CASSIAGGTGGTGELFF
TRBJ2-7 | TRBD2 | TRBV29-1 | . | TGCAGCGTTGAAGATCCGCGGGAGGGCCGGTACGAGCAGTACTTC | CSVEDPREGRYEQYF
TRBJ2-3 | . | TRBV3-1 | . | TGTGCCAGCAGCCAAGACCCTCGCACAGATACGCAGTATTTT | CASSQDPRTDTQYF
TRBJ1-1 | . | TRBV3-1 | . | TGTGCCAGCAGCCAAGGGGCTGTAACTGAAGCTTTCTTT | CASSQGAVTEAFF
TRBJ2-5 | . | TRBV29-1 | . | TGCAGCGTGGCAGGGGCAGCCACCCAAGAGACCCAGTACTTC | CSVAGAATQETQYF
TRBJ2-7 | TRBD2 | TRBV9 | . | TGTGCCAGCAGCGTCCTTGGGGGGGGCGAGCAGTACTTC | CASSVLGGGEQYF
TRBJ2-7 | TRBD2 | TRBV7-2 | . | TGTGCCAGCAGCTTCGGACTAGCGGGAGGAAGTGGGCACGAGCAGTACTTC | CASSFGLAGGSGHEQYF
TRBJ2-7 | . | TRBV18 | . | TGTGCCAGCTCACCAGAGGAACGCGGCTCCTACGAGCAGTACTTC | CASSPEERGSYEQYF
TRBJ2-7 | TRBD2 | TRBV7-9 | . | TGTGCCAGCAGCTTAACTCTAGCGGGAGGTACCTCTACCTACGAGCAGTACTTC | CASSLTLAGGTSTYEQYF
TRBJ2-4 | . | TRBV6-2/TRBV6-3 | . | TGTGCCACCCGGATCCTCCTCAAAAACATTCAGTACTTC | CATRILLKNIQYF
TRBJ1-5 | . | TRBV30 | . | TGTGCCTGGAGTTATAGCAATCAGCCCCAGCATTTT | CAWSYSNQPQHF
TRBJ2-3 | . | TRBV20-1 | . | TGCAGTGCAAACAGGGTTGGCGGTCCTCTCACAGATACGCAGTATTTT | CSANRVGGPLTDTQYF
TRBJ1-2 | . | TRBV5-4 | . | TGTGCCAGCAGCTTGCCCTATTATGAGTATGGCTACACCTTC | CASSLPYYEYGYTF
TRBJ1-2 | . | TRBV6-1 | . | TGTGCCAGCCTCGACAACAGCAACCGCTATGGCTACACCTTC | CASLDNSNRYGYTF
TRBJ2-7 | TRBD2 | TRBV29-1 | few | TGCAGCGTTGGACGGGGACTAGCGGTTTACGAGCAGTACTTC | CSVGRGLAVYEQYF
TRBJ1-1 | . | TRBV5-1 | . | TGCGCCAGCAGCTTGAACAGGGTGGCTAACACTGAAGCTTTCTTT | CASSLNRVANTEAFF
TRBJ1-3 | TRBD1 | TRBV30 | . | TGTGCCTGGAGTGTAGGGCTATTCTTGACAGGGAATTCGAACACCATATATTTT | CAWSVGLFLTGNSNTIYF
TRBJ1-2 | . | TRBV28 | . | TGTGCCAGCAGGGGCCTCTATGGCTACACCTTC | CASRGLYGYTF
TRBJ1-1 | TRBD1 | TRBV7-9 | . | TGTGCCAGCAGCCGGACCCCACAGGGGGCACTCGGTGAAGCTTTCTTT | CASSRTPQGALGEAFF
TRBJ2-1 | . | TRBV6-4 | . | TGTGCCAGCAGTGAGGGTTTTGAGAACAATGAGCAGTTCTTC | CASSEGFENNEQFF
TRBJ1-1 | . | TRBV7-2 | . | TGTGCCAGCAGCTTAGGGTCCCAGGGGAACACTGAAGCTTTCTTT | CASSLGSQGNTEAFF
TRBJ1-1 | TRBD1 | TRBV2 | . | TGTGCCAGCAGTGGACAGGGTGGCACTGAAGCTTTCTTT | CASSGQGGTEAFF
TRBJ2-7 | TRBD1 | TRBV11-2 | . | TGTGCCAGCAGCTTAGAGGGGACAGGGGCCTACGAGCAGTACTTC | CASSLEGTGAYEQYF
TRBJ2-5 | TRBD2 | TRBV28 | . | TGTGCCAGCACCCCCCCCGGGGGGAGACGAGAGACCCAGTACTTC | CASTPPGGRRETQYF
TRBJ2-1 | TRBD2 | TRBV20-1 | . | TGCAGTGCTAGAGATGTGACTAGCGGGAGAAATGAGCAGTTCTTC | CSARDVTSGRNEQFF
TRBJ2-7 | . | TRBV5-4 | . | TGTGCCAGCAGCCACTATGGGCTAGCGAATTACGAGCAGTACTTC | CASSHYGLANYEQYF
TRBJ1-3 | . | TRBV5-6 | . | TGTGCCAGCAGCTTGAGCGGGTATTCTGGAAACACCATATATTTT | CASSLSGYSGNTIYF
TRBJ1-5 | TRBD1 | TRBV6-1 | . | TGTGCCAGCAGTGAACTCGGGACAGATCAGCCCCAGCATTTT | CASSELGTDQPQHF